The TCR beta chain described here comes from a study of T cells in localized non-small cell lung cancer. Assay used: immunoSEQ multiplex PCR; TCRdb lists only in-frame clones, some missing. Of under 12,000 clones listed, 82% are singletons. Germline V lookup: CDR1 MNHNS, CDR2 SASEGT. Trimming pared 6 bases from V and 8 bases from J, leaving 17 bases between. The CDR3 extends over 14 amino acids. V usage is TRBV6-1 and J usage is TRBJ1-3, with no clear D. The TCR originated in a female donor older than 55 with stage II lung adenocarcinoma. The sequencing here drew on peripheral blood mononuclear cells, taken before any cancer treatment. The CDR3 bases are TGTGCCAGCAGCTCGTACGATCCTTCCGACACCATATATTTT. Translated: CASSSYDPSDTIYF.